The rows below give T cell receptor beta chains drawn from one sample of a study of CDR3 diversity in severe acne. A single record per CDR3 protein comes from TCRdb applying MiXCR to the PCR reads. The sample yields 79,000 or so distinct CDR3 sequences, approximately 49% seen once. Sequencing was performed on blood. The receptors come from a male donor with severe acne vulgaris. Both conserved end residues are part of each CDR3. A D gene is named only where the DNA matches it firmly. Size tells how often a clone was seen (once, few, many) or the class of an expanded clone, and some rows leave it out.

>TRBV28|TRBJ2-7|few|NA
CASRQGLLYEQYF
TGTGCCAGCAGACAGGGACTCCTCTACGAGCAGTACTTC
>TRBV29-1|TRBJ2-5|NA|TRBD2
CSVEVRTSVGETQYF
TGCAGCGTTGAAGTTAGGACTAGCGTGGGGGAGACCCAGTACTTC
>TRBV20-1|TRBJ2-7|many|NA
CSAKGVFSYEQYF
TGCAGTGCTAAGGGAGTATTCTCCTACGAGCAGTACTTC
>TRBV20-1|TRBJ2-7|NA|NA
CSATPRRRSSYEQYF
TGCAGCGCAACTCCCCGGAGGCGGAGCTCCTACGAGCAGTACTTC
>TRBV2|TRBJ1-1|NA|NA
CASSGGRTNTEAFF
TGTGCCAGCAGTGGCGGACGGACGAACACTGAAGCTTTCTTT
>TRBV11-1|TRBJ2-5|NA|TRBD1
CASSFPPTGRETQYF
TGTGCCAGCAGCTTTCCACCGACAGGGCGAGAGACCCAGTACTTC
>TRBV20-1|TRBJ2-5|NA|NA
CSAREDSQETQYF
TGCAGTGCTAGAGAGGACAGCCAAGAGACCCAGTACTTC
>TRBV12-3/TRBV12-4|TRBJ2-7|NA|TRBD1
CASSRGQTYEQYF
TGTGCCAGCAGCAGGGGACAGACCTACGAGCAGTACTTC
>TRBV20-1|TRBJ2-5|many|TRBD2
CSAWGGYPQETQYF
TGCAGTGCTTGGGGGGGATACCCCCAAGAGACCCAGTACTTC
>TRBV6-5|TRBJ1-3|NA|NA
CASIELSSGNTIYF
TGTGCCAGCATCGAACTATCCTCTGGAAACACCATATATTTT
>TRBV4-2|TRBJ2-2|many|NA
CASTFDKGGLWGVEWGTGELFF
TGTGCCAGCACATTCGATAAGGGGGGCCTTTGGGGTGTGGAGTGGGGCACCGGGGAGCTGTTTTTT
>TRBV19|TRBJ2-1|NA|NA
CASSIDGTEQFF
TGTGCCAGTAGTATTGATGGAACTGAGCAGTTCTTC
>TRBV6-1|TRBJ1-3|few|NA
CASSEGFSRNTIYF
TGTGCCAGCAGTGAGGGATTTTCACGGAACACCATATATTTT
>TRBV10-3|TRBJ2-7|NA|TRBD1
CAISDEGANEQYF
TGTGCCATCAGTGACGAGGGGGCTAACGAGCAGTACTTC
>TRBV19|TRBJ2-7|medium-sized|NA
CASSNVEGYEQYF
TGTGCCAGTAGCAATGTGGAGGGGTACGAGCAGTACTTC
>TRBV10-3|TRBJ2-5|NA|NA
CATRTDLGETQYF
TGTGCCACCAGGACAGATTTAGGGGAGACCCAGTACTTC
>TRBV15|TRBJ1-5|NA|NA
CATSRVVGSGPQHF
TGTGCCACCAGCAGAGTTGTGGGTTCTGGGCCCCAGCATTTT